This T cell receptor (beta chain) is drawn from a study of CD8 T cells in ankylosing spondylitis. 5'-RACE, quantitative and with molecular barcodes, yielded the TCR beta libraries. A single record per CDR3 protein comes from TCRdb applying MiXCR to the 5' RACE reads. The sample lists fewer than 500,000 distinct CDR3 sequences, under 25% seen once, with less than 20% in the top ten. Turning to this clonotype: Antigen specificity is unknown.

Study conclusions and caveats: Matched synovial fluid from ankylosing spondylitis patients was reported to be enriched for disease-linked clones. About 8 highly homologous variants formed a TCR beta motif that appeared characteristic of ankylosing spondylitis blood. Disease-linked clones proved CD8+ and comparatively uncommon in peripheral blood. Some of the motif variants had earlier been found in reactive arthritis patients' fluid and blood.

V gave up 4 bases and J gave up 10 bases; unmatched junction bases: 6. The CDR3 covers 14 residues. Germline CDR1 ENHRY, CDR2 SYGVKD. The chain carries TRBV10-3 and TRBJ1-6, with TRBD1 identical over 8 bases. The sequence derives from a male donor with ankylosing spondylitis. Material for sequencing was blood, either unsorted or a sorted T cell fraction (not recorded which). The CDR3 sequence: CAISGEGQGSPLHF. For the CDR3, the DNA is TGTGCCATCAGTGGAGAAGGACAGGGATCACCCCTCCACTTT.